What follows is one T cell receptor (beta chain) and its context. Its specificity is not known. Here immunoSEQ multiplex PCR was the method, and the copy in TCRdb shows in-frame clones only, minus some. This table has about 4,400 clones, roughly 72% appearing once. The data were taken from a study of graft-versus-host responses after intestinal transplantation. The CDR3 is made up of 14 amino acids. V was trimmed by 4 bases and J by 5 bases, leaving 13 bases between them. The V gene's germline CDR1 is SGHNT and CDR2 YYREEE (reference sequence). Processing was applied to graft tissue in order to liberate intraepithelial and lamina propria lymphocytes. Overall study results and limits: Levels of circulating GvH clones at their peak were associated with early post-transplant HvG declines. The recipient marrow held GvH clones, and some of them showed up first in ileum or blood.

The chain couples TRBV5-4 to TRBJ2-1; no firm D call. This sample comprised ileum tissue, obtained 17 days after transplant. This TCR was sampled from a human patient who received an intestinal transplant, so some T cells may come from the graft donor. Here the CDR3 DNA reads TGTGCCAGCAGCGGGCCCATATCCAACAATGAGCAGTTCTTC. Its translation is CASSGPISNNEQFF.